What follows are 2 T cell receptor beta chains derived from one specimen sequenced in a study of blood T cell repertoires in COVID-19. Using immunoSEQ multiplex PCR, the repertoire was profiled, and TCRdb retains in-frame clones only, with some absent. The table has fewer than 350,000 clones, approximately 86% seen once; the top ten hold 9% to 9.5%. Source material: peripheral blood. These receptor sequences come from a man between 18 and 29 years old with active or convalescent COVID-19.

This chain uses TRBV5-1 with TRBJ1-1, with no clear D. V dropped 4 bases and J dropped 11 bases, with 21 bases sitting between them. Germline V lookup: CDR1 SGHRS, CDR2 YFSETQ. This CDR3 comprises 14 residues. The CDR3 region has the DNA TGCGCCAGCAGCGTCGGGTCCCCGGCCGTTCGGGCTTTCTTT. As protein: CASSVGSPAVRAFF.

The chain carries TRBV5-6 and TRBJ1-5, with 7 bases matching TRBD1. Trimming removed 4 bases from V and 1 base from J; junction bases left unmatched: 11. CDR3 length equals 17 residues. CDR1 and CDR2 from the germline V gene are SGHDT and YYEEEE. The CDR3 nucleotides are TGTGCCAGCAGCGCCGCGACAGTGGACAGGAGCAATCAGCCCCAGCATTTT. This sequence encodes CASSAATVDRSNQPQHF.